This paragraph covers one T cell receptor beta chain sequence. Assay: immunoSEQ multiplex PCR; the TCRdb copy retains only in-frame clones and omits some. The sample contains fewer than 130,000 clones, less than 85% of which appear only once. With 0 bases clipped from V and 5 bases from J, the junction kept 0 bases outside the gene matches. This CDR3 comprises 14 residues. The germline CDR1 and CDR2 sequences are SEHNR and FQNEAQ (reference sequence). This entry belongs to a study of blood T cell repertoires in COVID-19. Study in general: Specimens from acute and convalescent COVID-19 originated in the United States, Italy and Spain.

Material: peripheral blood. The clonotype originates from a woman of 80 years or more with acute or convalescent COVID-19. The chain employs TRBV7-9 and TRBJ2-7, with TRBD2 matching 11 bases. CDR3 residues: CASSLAGLADEQYF. The DNA for the CDR3 is TGTGCCAGCAGCTTAGCGGGACTAGCGGACGAGCAGTACTTC.